This TCR beta chain is from a study of CD8+CD57+ T cells in acquired aplastic anemia. Across the study: Sorted CD4+ and CD8+ cells yielded DNA averaging approximately 3.5 ug. Study-level findings and limits: Between patients and controls, approximately 29 CD8+ CDR3 sequences were found in common.

In the case of this clonotype: Its antigen is unidentified.

CDR3 and TCR beta VDJ profiling relied on genomic DNA as the template. From the reads, TCRdb called clonotypes with MiXCR, one entry per CDR3 protein. The sample has 200,000 or so distinct CDR3 sequences, 50% to 75% seen once. This CDR3 has 18 amino acids. Germline CDR1 is LNHDA and CDR2 is SQIVND (reference sequence). Trimming at V came to 2 bases and at J to 1 base, leaving 12 bases not matched to a gene. This receptor was obtained from a human donor with severe aplastic anemia or a healthy control (not recorded which). Sequencing was done on a sample of sorted CD4+, CD8+, or CD8+CD57+ T cells (not recorded which) from PBMCs. The V and J genes are TRBV19 and TRBJ2-3; TRBD1 aligns across 7 bases. The CDR3 DNA sequence: TGTGCCAGTAGTATATTCTATGTAACCGACAGGGGCACAGATACGCAGTATTTT. Encoded protein: CASSIFYVTDRGTDTQYF. Using reference TRBV19 and TRBJ2-3 for the parts outside the CDR3, the full variable domain is DGGITQSPKYLFRKEGQNVTLSCEQNLNHDAMYWYRQDPGQGLRLIYYSQIVNDFQKGDIAEGYSVSREKKESFPLTVTSAQKNPTAFYLCASSIFYVTDRGTDTQYFGPGTRLTVL.